These T cell receptor beta chains were read from a single sample in a study of T cells in Graves' hyperthyroidism and ophthalmopathy. TCRdb re-derived calls from the multiplex PCR reads in MiXCR, one entry per CDR3 protein. The sample shows around 56,000 distinct CDR3 sequences, about 50% of them seen only once. Sequencing was carried out using blood. Receptors were obtained from a woman aged 25 to 39 with Graves' ophthalmopathy. The CDR3 runs from the conserved cysteine through the conserved F or W. A D gene is named only where the DNA matches it firmly. Only part of the rows carry a size: once, few, many, or a class if the clone is expanded.

>-|TRBV20-1|TRBJ2-7|-
CSARRRAGNGEQYF
TGCAGTGCTAGACGTCGGGCAGGGAACGGCGAGCAGTACTTC
>-|TRBV6-2/TRBV6-3|TRBJ1-5|many
CASSYSSGDSNQPQHF
TGTGCCAGCAGTTACTCGTCAGGGGATAGCAATCAGCCCCAGCATTTT
>-|TRBV12-3/TRBV12-4|TRBJ1-1|many
CASSHNSVGRGTEAFF
TGTGCCAGCAGCCACAATTCGGTCGGAAGAGGTACTGAAGCTTTCTTT
>TRBD1|TRBV5-6|TRBJ2-7|once
CASKTGTGVSYEQYF
TGTGCCAGCAAAACCGGGACAGGGGTGTCCTACGAGCAGTACTTC
>-|TRBV7-9|TRBJ2-7|-
CAIKGGTVYEQYF
TGTGCCATCAAGGGGGGTACGGTCTACGAGCAGTACTTC
>-|TRBV9|TRBJ1-5|many
CASSVGSGLGQPQHF
TGTGCCAGCAGCGTAGGTTCAGGGCTCGGTCAGCCCCAGCATTTT
>TRBD2|TRBV2|TRBJ2-1|-
CPSSETGLAVNEQFF
TGTCCCAGCAGTGAAACCGGACTAGCGGTCAATGAGCAGTTCTTC
>TRBD1|TRBV7-8|TRBJ1-2|once
CASSFRQGRTSNYGYTF
TGTGCCAGCAGCTTTCGACAGGGCAGGACATCTAACTATGGCTACACCTTC
>TRBD1|TRBV29-1|TRBJ2-5|-
CSVAGTGGRETQYF
TGCAGCGTTGCCGGGACAGGGGGTCGGGAGACCCAGTACTTC
>TRBD2|TRBV28|TRBJ2-1|-
CASSLPRTSGSEREQFF
TGTGCCAGCAGTTTGCCCCGGACTAGCGGGAGCGAAAGGGAGCAGTTCTTC
>-|TRBV7-2|TRBJ1-3|many
CASSQQGTGNTIYF
TGTGCCAGCAGTCAACAGGGAACTGGAAACACCATATATTTT
>-|TRBV2|TRBJ2-1|-
CASSVERLGRGEQFF
TGTGCCAGCAGTGTCGAGAGATTGGGAAGGGGGGAGCAGTTCTTC
>-|TRBV5-1|TRBJ2-1|many
CASSISVNEQFF
TGCGCCAGCAGCATATCGGTCAATGAGCAGTTCTTC
>-|TRBV7-7|TRBJ2-2|-
CASSQTGPTGELLF
TGCGCTAGCAGCCAAACAGGCCCAACCGGGGAGCTGCTTTTT
>-|TRBV20-1|TRBJ1-6|-
CSARNPVGYNSPLHF
TGCAGTGCTAGGAATCCGGTGGGCTATAATTCACCCCTCCACTTT
>-|TRBV24-1|TRBJ2-2|-
CATSGPSEGELFF
TGTGCCACCAGTGGCCCCTCAGAAGGGGAGCTGTTTTTT
>-|TRBV10-1|TRBJ1-2|-
CASSDGQGHGYTF
TGCGCCAGCAGTGATGGGCAGGGTCATGGCTACACCTTC
>TRBD1|TRBV6-5|TRBJ1-5|many
CASKTTGTAFSNQPQHF
TGTGCCAGCAAAACGACCGGGACAGCCTTTAGTAATCAGCCCCAGCATTTT
>-|TRBV19|TRBJ1-6|-
CASSIGGRASNSPLHF
TGTGCCAGTAGTATAGGCGGGAGGGCAAGTAATTCACCCCTCCACTTT
>TRBD2|TRBV29-1|TRBJ2-7|-
CSVGGGKGNEQYF
TGCAGCGTTGGCGGGGGAAAAGGAAACGAGCAGTACTTC
>-|TRBV28|TRBJ1-1|many
CASSLSTEAFF
TGTGCCAGCAGTTTGAGTACTGAAGCTTTCTTT
>TRBD1|TRBV28|TRBJ1-5|-
CASSSQGNQPRHF
TGTGCCAGCAGTTCACAGGGGAATCAGCCCCGGCATTTT
>-|TRBV20-1|TRBJ2-3|many
CSADRQAVTDTQYF
TGCAGTGCCGACCGACAGGCCGTCACAGATACGCAGTATTTT
>TRBD2|TRBV28|TRBJ2-7|many
CASSLNSGRRYEQYF
TGTGCCAGCAGTTTGAACAGCGGGAGACGGTACGAGCAGTACTTC